These 23 T cell receptor beta chains originate from one sample sequenced in a study of vaccination effects on CD4 cells after COVID-19 (dated 2022 in TCRdb). Their antigens remain unidentified. In the ViraFEST assay, PBMC were stimulated with viral peptide pools, and antigen-specific CD4+ T cell clonotypes were then identified by expansion using TCR sequencing. After less than 13 days of culture, CD4+ T cells were isolated with the EasySep CD4+ T cell isolation kit. Receptor libraries were prepared by the immunoSEQ multiplex PCR assay. TCRdb stores this immuneACCESS table with in-frame sequences only. Part of the clones is absent; in the studies checked, under half of the shortfall reflects unresolved V genes, and no reason is known for the rest. The sample contains 55,000 to 65,000 clones, approximately 80% of them found a single time. Clones ranked in the top ten supply about 2.7% of the sample.

Here the sequenced sample was CD4+ T cells from PBMCs cultured with HCoV-229E spike peptides, taken before COVID-19 vaccination. What the cell subset or site label conveys for this sample: HCoV-229E spike overlapping peptide pool stimulation. All receptors derive from a human donor who received a COVID-19 vaccine.

The chain links TRBV19 to TRBJ1-5; 7 nucleotides line up with TRBD1. V shed 2 bases, J shed 6 bases, and the junction held 7 bases outside the gene matches. The germline gives CDR1 LNHDA, CDR2 SQIVND (reference sequence). CDR3 length equals 15 residues. CDR3 in amino acids: CASSIRQGGSQPQHF. The CDR3, as DNA: TGTGCCAGTAGTATAAGACAGGGAGGGAGTCAGCCCCAGCATTTT. The full variable domain, completed using reference TRBV19 and TRBJ1-5, is DGGITQSPKYLFRKEGQNVTLSCEQNLNHDAMYWYRQDPGQGLRLIYYSQIVNDFQKGDIAEGYSVSREKKESFPLTVTSAQKNPTAFYLCASSIRQGGSQPQHFGDGTRLSIL.

This sequence joins TRBV19 and TRBJ2-2; D is possibly TRBD1 (5 bases). Trimming removed 3 bases from V and 5 bases from J, with 10 bases in between. The length of the CDR3 is 14 residues. Germline V gene lookup returns CDR1 LNHDA and CDR2 SQIVND (reference sequence). CDR3 loop: CASSIRAGTGELFF. The CDR3 nucleotides are TGTGCCAGTAGTATCAGGGCCGGGACCGGGGAGCTGTTTTTT.

The chain links TRBV6-2 or TRBV6-3 to TRBJ2-7, with D tentatively TRBD1 (5 bases). The V end was cut by 0 bases, the J end by 2 bases, with 11 bases between. Germline V CDR1 and CDR2: MNHEY, SVGEGT. The CDR3 covers 15 residues. The CDR3 protein is CASSYSTDPTYEQYV. As DNA, the CDR3 is TGTGCCAGCAGTTACTCGACAGACCCGACCTACGAGCAGTACGTC.

This chain joins TRBV5-4 and TRBJ2-4; D call uncertain. V lost 2 bases and J 13 bases, leaving 10 bases between the germline ends. The CDR3 covers 11 residues. The germline V gene has CDR1 SGHNT and CDR2 YYREEE (reference sequence). Written as DNA, the CDR3 is TGTGCCAGCAGCTTCAAAGCAGAACAGTACTTC. Protein: CASSFKAEQYF.

The CDR3 coding sequence is TGCGCCAGCAGCCAAGAGTCTTTCGTAGAGACCCAGTACTTC. Protein: CASSQESFVETQYF. The rearrangement uses TRBV4-1 and TRBJ2-5; no definite D call. V was pared by 0 bases and J by 4 bases, with 9 bases between. From germline, CDR1 is MGHRA and CDR2 YSYEKL. The CDR3 contains 14 residues.

The rearrangement uses TRBV29-1 and TRBJ2-3; 9 bases are a match to TRBD1. The junction had 8 bases not matched to a gene; V was cut back by 7 bases and J by 0 bases. Germline values: CDR1 SQVTM, CDR2 ANQGSEA. The CDR3 runs 15 residues. The CDR3, as DNA: TGCAGCGGCGCCGGGACAGGGACTAGCACAGATACGCAGTATTTT. Translated: CSGAGTGTSTDTQYF.

This sequence joins TRBV29-1 and TRBJ2-2; D may be TRBD1 (6 bases). The V and J ends lost 4 bases and 1 base respectively, with 16 bases between them. The germline CDR1 and CDR2 sequences are SQVTM and ANQGSEA. This CDR3 is built from 16 residues. As DNA, the CDR3 is TGCAGCGTTGCCCGTGGGGCAGGGGTGAACACCGGGGAGCTGTTTTTT. It yields the protein CSVARGAGVNTGELFF.

This clone was picked up a small number of times. The chain employs TRBV27 and TRBJ1-6, with D perhaps TRBD1 (5 bases). The V and J ends lost 2 bases and 10 bases respectively, with 18 bases between them. The CDR3 has 16 amino acids. In germline, CDR1 is MNHEY, CDR2 SMNVEV (reference sequence). CDR3 region: CASSLPLSRGKSPLHF. The CDR3 region has the DNA TGTGCCAGCAGTTTACCACTAAGTAGGGGAAAATCACCCCTCCACTTT.

The chain joins TRBV6-5 to TRBJ2-7; 11 bases map to TRBD2. After removal of 5 bases from V and 2 bases from J, the junction contained 5 bases not matched to a gene. The CDR3 length is 15 residues. The germline CDR1 and CDR2 sequences are MNHEY and SVGAGI. CDR3 sequence: CASSMRSGGAYEQYV. CDR3 bases: TGTGCCAGCAGTATGCGTAGCGGGGGGGCCTACGAGCAGTACGTC.

The V gene is TRBV6-6, the J gene TRBJ2-2; D perhaps matches TRBD2 (5 bases). V was cut by 6 bases and J by 6 bases, with 17 bases left in between. Germline CDR1 is MNHNY and CDR2 is SVGAGI (reference sequence). The CDR3 loop spans 15 amino acids. For the CDR3, the DNA is TGTGCCAGCAGCCGAACGTCTGACGGGGCCGGGGAGCTGTTTTTT. Amino acid sequence: CASSRTSDGAGELFF.

V is TRBV6-2 or TRBV6-3 and J is TRBJ2-1, with 12 bases identical to TRBD2. Germline assignment: CDR1 MNHEY and CDR2 SVGEGT. The V segment lost 5 bases and the J segment 5 bases; nucleotides outside the gene matches: 4. The CDR3 runs to 15 residues. CDR3 DNA: TGTGCCAGCAGTCTAGCGGGGGGGACGGACAATGAGCAGTTCTTC. This gives the protein CASSLAGGTDNEQFF.

This chain uses TRBV5-1 with TRBJ2-2; TRBD1 matches at 10 bases. Germline assignment: CDR1 SGHRS and CDR2 YFSETQ. Losses at the gene ends were 7 bases for V and 4 bases for J; bases not matched to a gene: 4. The CDR3 is 14 amino acids. In nucleotides, the CDR3 is TGCGCCAGCTACGACAGGGGGCGCACCGGGGAGCTGTTTTTT. It codes for CASYDRGRTGELFF.

The rearrangement joins TRBV3-1 (or the pseudogene TRBV3-2) to TRBJ2-2; 8 nucleotides match TRBD2. The V segment lost 3 bases and the J segment 5 bases; nucleotides outside the gene matches: 2. Germline V gives CDR1 LGHDT, CDR2 YNNKEL (reference sequence). The CDR3 has 14 residues. The CDR3 is CASSQGLGTGELFF. CDR3 DNA sequence: TGTGCCAGCAGCCAGGGACTAGGGACCGGGGAGCTGTTTTTT.

This clone showed up just a few times. The V gene is TRBV10-3, the J gene TRBJ1-2; D may be TRBD1 (5 bases). V dropped 3 bases and J dropped 5 bases, with 19 bases sitting between them. CDR3 length equals 16 residues. Germline CDR1 reads ENHRY; CDR2 reads SYGVKD. The CDR3 bases are TGTGCCATCAGTGAAGGGACGGCAGGAGCAGCTTATGGCTACACCTTC. It is translated as CAISEGTAGAAYGYTF.

The chain recombines TRBV7-6 with TRBJ2-5; D is uncertain. Trimming removed 0 bases at V and 4 bases at J, with 15 bases between. Looked up from germline, CDR1 is SGHVS and CDR2 is FNYEAQ. The CDR3 extends over 16 amino acids. The CDR3 DNA reads TGTGCCAGCAGCTTAGCTCTTGGACGCCGAGGAGAGACCCAGTACTTC. Translating it yields CASSLALGRRGETQYF.

This chain connects TRBV27 to TRBJ2-5; the D gene is possibly TRBD1 (5 bases). There are 15 residues in the CDR3. Trimming removed 4 bases from V and 2 bases from J, with 14 bases in between. Germline loops: CDR1 MNHEY, CDR2 SMNVEV (reference sequence). The CDR3 sequence is CASSSRVPIQETQYF. The CDR3 DNA reads as TGTGCCAGCAGTTCCAGGGTGCCCATACAAGAGACCCAGTACTTC.

CDR3 coding DNA: TGTGCCAGCAGTGAACTCTACGAGCAGTACGTC. It is translated as CASSELYEQYV. The V and J genes are TRBV6-1 and TRBJ2-7; D uncertain. Per germline, CDR1 MNHNS and CDR2 SASEGT. The CDR3 sequence is 11 residues long. Trimming took 2 bases from V and 3 from J, leaving 2 bases between them.

This chain uses TRBV2 with TRBJ1-2, with a tentative D call TRBD1 (5 bases). The ends were cut back, 4 bases at V and 4 bases at J, with 13 bases in the middle. The germline gives CDR1 SNHLY, CDR2 FYNNEI. The CDR3 sequence is 14 residues long. CDR3 sequence reads: CASSVNTGFYGYTF. The CDR3 DNA reads as TGTGCCAGCAGTGTAAACACAGGATTCTATGGCTACACCTTC.

This clone has only one observation. This chain connects TRBV10-1 to TRBJ1-2, with a weak D call TRBD1 (6 bases). CDR1 is WNHNN, CDR2 SYGVQD, per germline (reference sequence). The V gene lost 2 bases and the J gene lost 8 bases, with 12 bases spanning the gap. The CDR3 is 13 amino acids. In nucleotides, the CDR3 is TGCGCCAGCAGTGAGGGCAGGGGAGGAGGCTACACCTTC. Translation gives CASSEGRGGGYTF.

The CDR3 spells CASSRAGGQGNEQFF. The CDR3 DNA reads as TGTGCCAGCAGTCGGGCGGGGGGGCAGGGAAATGAGCAGTTCTTC. The V gene is TRBV6-5, the J gene TRBJ2-1; 9 bases are a match to TRBD2. In germline, CDR1 is MNHEY, CDR2 SVGAGI. Germline trimming cut 5 bases from V and 7 bases from J; bases unmatched to any gene: 9. There are 15 residues in the CDR3.

The chain combines TRBV10-1 with TRBJ2-1; the match to TRBD2 covers 11 bases. The CDR3 has 16 residues. Germline CDR1 and CDR2: WNHNN and SYGVQD (reference sequence). Germline trimming cut 8 bases from V and 5 bases from J; bases unmatched to any gene: 11. The CDR3 spells CASASAGTSGNNEQFF. CDR3 DNA: TGCGCCAGCGCCTCTGCCGGGACTAGCGGAAACAATGAGCAGTTCTTC.

The chain recombines TRBV3-1 (or the pseudogene TRBV3-2) with TRBJ2-1; TRBD2 aligns across 14 bases. Germline trimming cut 4 bases from V and 5 bases from J; bases unmatched to any gene: 4. CDR1 and CDR2 (germline): LGHDT, YNNKEL (reference sequence). The CDR3 consists of 16 residues. In nucleotides, the CDR3 is TGTGCCAGCAGCCCGGGACTAGCGGGGGTAAACAATGAGCAGTTCTTC. Translating gives CASSPGLAGVNNEQFF.

The V gene is TRBV3-1 (or the pseudogene TRBV3-2), the J gene TRBJ1-2; the D gene is possibly TRBD1 (5 bases). Per germline, CDR1 LGHDT and CDR2 YNNKEL (reference sequence). V was cut by 1 base and J by 4 bases, with 13 bases left in between. CDR3 size: 15 residues. In DNA, the CDR3 is TGTGCCAGCAGCCAAGCCCAGGGAGGTTCCTATGGCTACACCTTC. It codes for CASSQAQGGSYGYTF.